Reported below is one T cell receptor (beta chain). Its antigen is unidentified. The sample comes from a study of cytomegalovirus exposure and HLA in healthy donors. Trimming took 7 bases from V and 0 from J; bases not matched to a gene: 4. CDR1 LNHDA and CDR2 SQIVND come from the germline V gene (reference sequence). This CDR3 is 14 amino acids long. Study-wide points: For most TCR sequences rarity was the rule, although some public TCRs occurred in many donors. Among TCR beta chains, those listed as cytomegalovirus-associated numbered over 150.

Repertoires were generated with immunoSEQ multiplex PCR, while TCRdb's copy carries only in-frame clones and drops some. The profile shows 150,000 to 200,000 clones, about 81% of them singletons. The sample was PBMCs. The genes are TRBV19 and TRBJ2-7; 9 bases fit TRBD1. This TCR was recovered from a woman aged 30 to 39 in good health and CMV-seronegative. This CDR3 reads CASTPGQGSYEQYF. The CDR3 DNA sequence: TGTGCCAGTACCCCGGGACAGGGCTCCTACGAGCAGTACTTC.